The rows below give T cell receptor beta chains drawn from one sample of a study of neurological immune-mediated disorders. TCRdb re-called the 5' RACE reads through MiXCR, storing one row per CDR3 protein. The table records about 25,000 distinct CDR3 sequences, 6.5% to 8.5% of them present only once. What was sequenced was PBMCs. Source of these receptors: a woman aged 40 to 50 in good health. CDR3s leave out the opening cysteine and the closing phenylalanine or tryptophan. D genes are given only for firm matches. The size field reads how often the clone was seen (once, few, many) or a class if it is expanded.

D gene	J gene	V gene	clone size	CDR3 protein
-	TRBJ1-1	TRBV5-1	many	ASSLASRTTNTEAF
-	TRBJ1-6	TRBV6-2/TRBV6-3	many	ASKREGGGSLH
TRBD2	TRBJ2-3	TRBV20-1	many	SASLLAGGADTQY
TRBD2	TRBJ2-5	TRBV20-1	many	SATGLAGDEETQY
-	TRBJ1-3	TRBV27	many	ASSLDGLSGNTIY
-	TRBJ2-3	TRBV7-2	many	ASSLAEGADTQY
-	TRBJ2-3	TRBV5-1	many	ASSPPAKSTDTQY
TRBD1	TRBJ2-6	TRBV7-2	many	ASSFRDRSSGANVLT
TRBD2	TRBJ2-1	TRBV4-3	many	ASSPGTSGSSYEQF
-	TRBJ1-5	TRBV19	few	ASSTADRGGNQPQH
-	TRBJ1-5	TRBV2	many	ASRGGDSNQPQH
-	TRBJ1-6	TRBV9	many	ASSVGPLNSPLH